These 17 T cell receptor beta chains were all obtained from the same sample, sequenced in a study of CD8 T cells in Susac syndrome. Roughly 0.45 to 1 ug RNA was reverse transcribed with random hexamers. A single record per CDR3 protein comes from TCRdb applying MiXCR to the immunoSEQ multiplex PCR reads. The profile shows some 200,000 distinct CDR3 sequences, nearly 97% of them singletons. The sample consisted of CD4+ T cells from PBMCs. Source of these receptors: a human donor with Susac syndrome.

J is TRBJ1-1 and V is TRBV6-2 or TRBV6-3; D remains ambiguous. The CDR3 consists of 11 residues. The ends were cut back, 6 bases at V and 5 bases at J, with 7 bases in the middle. CDR1 and CDR2 (germline): MNHEY, SVGEGT. CDR3 loop: CASRLATEAFF. DNA for the CDR3: TGTGCCAGCAGGTTGGCGACTGAAGCTTTCTTT.

The genes are TRBV20-1 and TRBJ2-1; D is uncertain. The CDR3 contains 11 residues. Germline assignment: CDR1 DFQATT and CDR2 SNEGSKA (reference sequence). The V end was cut by 6 bases, the J end by 2 bases, with 5 bases between. The DNA of the CDR3 is TGCAGTGCCCCCGCCTACAATGAGCAGTTCTTC. Protein sequence: CSAPAYNEQFF.

J is TRBJ1-6 and V is TRBV5-6, with unresolved D. Trimming shortened V by 1 base and J by 8 bases, and 10 bases separated the two germline ends. This CDR3 contains 14 residues. Germline V lookup: CDR1 SGHDT, CDR2 YYEEEE. The CDR3 sequence is CASSLNPGDSPLHF. The CDR3 bases are TGTGCCAGCAGCTTGAACCCCGGGGATTCACCCCTCCACTTT.

This clonotype was detected only once. CDR3 bases: TGTGCCAGCAGCGTGGCGGGGGGGGTCGAAGAGACCCAGTACTTC. As protein: CASSVAGGVEETQYF. V gene TRBV5-4 combines with J gene TRBJ2-5, with TRBD2 matching 9 bases. Trimming cost V 4 bases and J 3 bases; bases outside gene matches: 7. Germline loops: CDR1 SGHNT, CDR2 YYREEE (reference sequence). CDR3 length: 15 residues.

The chain couples TRBV4-1 to TRBJ2-4; D uncertain. V was cut by 3 bases and J by 0 bases, with 6 bases left in between. CDR3 length equals 14 residues. The germline gives CDR1 MGHRA, CDR2 YSYEKL. The CDR3 loop is CASSHTVAKNIQYF. Written as DNA, the CDR3 is TGCGCCAGCAGCCATACAGTAGCCAAAAACATTCAGTACTTC.

The chain is built from TRBV12-3 or TRBV12-4 and TRBJ2-7; no reliable D call. Trimming took off 1 base at V and 0 bases at J, with 13 bases between the two ends. The CDR3 length is 16 residues. The CDR3 region has the DNA TGTGCCAGCAGTTTAGGTCGTAGGGAAGTCTCCTACGAGCAGTACTTC. This encodes CASSLGRREVSYEQYF.

The table lists this clonotype with a count of one. The chain employs TRBV20-1 and TRBJ2-3; D gene unclear. Germline V lookup: CDR1 DFQATT, CDR2 SNEGSKA (reference sequence). Trimming took off 3 bases at V and 1 base at J, with 11 bases between the two ends. This CDR3 region has 14 residues. The CDR3 reads CSASPGLRTDTQYF. The CDR3 nucleotides are TGCAGTGCTAGCCCGGGTTTGCGCACAGATACGCAGTATTTT.

The V gene is TRBV12-3 or TRBV12-4, the J gene TRBJ2-4; possible D gene TRBD1, 5 bases. The CDR3 extends over 13 amino acids. Trimming pared 5 bases from V and 9 bases from J, leaving 14 bases between. Written as DNA, the CDR3 is TGTGCCAGCAGTCCCAAAGGGGATTCCATTCAGTACTTC. Translating it yields CASSPKGDSIQYF.

This clonotype was counted a single time. The CDR3 reads CASSLPGLAAGETQYF. The CDR3 region has the DNA TGTGCCAGCAGCCTCCCGGGACTAGCGGCTGGAGAGACCCAGTACTTC. The chain is built from TRBV5-4 and TRBJ2-5; 11 positions agree with TRBD2. From germline, CDR1 is SGHNT and CDR2 YYREEE (reference sequence). The CDR3 has 16 residues. V lost 4 bases and J lost 4; bases outside the gene matches: 9.

The gene calls are TRBV28 and TRBJ2-1; D is perhaps TRBD1 (6 bases). The ends were cut back, 10 bases at V and 8 bases at J, with 18 bases in the middle. Germline CDR1 reads MDHEN; CDR2 reads SYDVKM. CDR3 length: 13 residues. CDR3 amino acids: CATHRVEPDEQFF. The DNA for the CDR3 is TGTGCCACCCACAGGGTGGAGCCGGATGAGCAGTTCTTC.

The chain carries TRBV30 and TRBJ1-5; D not resolved. V lost 0 bases and J 0 bases, leaving 12 bases between the germline ends. Germline V lookup: CDR1 GTSNPN, CDR2 SVGIG (reference sequence). The CDR3 totals 16 residues. As DNA, the CDR3 is TGTGCCTGGAGTGTCGGGATAGGAGTTAGCAATCAGCCCCAGCATTTT. This codes for CAWSVGIGVSNQPQHF.

The chain employs TRBV9 and TRBJ2-7; the D call may be TRBD1 or TRBD2 (5 bases each). The CDR3 covers 14 residues. Trimming stripped 2 bases from V and 6 bases from J, with 15 bases between. Germline-derived CDR1 and CDR2 are SGDLS and YYNGEE. The CDR3 coding sequence is TGTGCCAGCAGCGTCTCAGGGACGGCGGGCGAGCAGTACTTC. It specifies CASSVSGTAGEQYF.

This sequence joins TRBV7-3 and TRBJ1-6; TRBD1 is a possible D gene (5 bases). The V end lost 5 bases, the J end lost 6 bases, and 14 bases lay between the germline ends. The V gene's germline CDR1 is SGHTA and CDR2 FQGTGA. The CDR3 has 15 residues. The CDR3 here is CASSQESGGNSPLHF. The CDR3 DNA reads as TGTGCCAGCAGCCAAGAGAGCGGGGGTAATTCACCCCTCCACTTT. Full variable domain (missing parts from reference TRBV7-3 and TRBJ1-6): GAGVSQTPSNKVTEKGKYVELRCDPISGHTALYWYRQSLGQGPEFLIYFQGTGAADDSGLPNDRFFAVRPEGSVSTLKIQRTERGDSAVYLCASSQESGGNSPLHFGNGTRLTVT.

This clonotype has only one observation. V and J are TRBV12-3 or TRBV12-4 and TRBJ1-2; D unresolved. CDR3 length equals 13 residues. The germline V and J ends were trimmed by 3 bases and 3 bases, with 8 bases remaining between them. CDR3: CASSFSHYYGYTF. CDR3 nucleotides: TGTGCCAGCAGTTTTTCCCACTACTATGGCTACACCTTC.

This sequence joins TRBV15 and TRBJ1-4, with TRBD1 identical over 7 bases. Germline loops: CDR1 LNHNV, CDR2 YYDKDF (reference sequence). The CDR3 contains 15 residues. Trimming cost V 1 base and J 4 bases; bases outside gene matches: 3. The DNA of the CDR3 is TGTGCCACCAGCAGAGGAGGGACAGTTAATGAAAAACTGTTTTTT. This sequence encodes CATSRGGTVNEKLFF. The full variable domain, rest sourced from reference TRBV15 and TRBJ1-4, is DAMVIQNPRYQVTQFGKPVTLSCSQTLNHNVMYWYQQKSSQAPKLLFHYYDKDFNNEADTPDNFQSRRPNTSFCFLDIRSPGLGDTAMYLCATSRGGTVNEKLFFGSGTQLSVL.

V gene TRBV5-6 combines with J gene TRBJ1-1; D gene ambiguous. The CDR3 is 14 residues long. V was pared by 2 bases and J by 8 bases, with 16 bases between. Germline V gene sequence: CDR1 SGHDT, CDR2 YYEEEE. The CDR3 loop is CASSFASTGSEAFF. Here the CDR3 DNA reads TGTGCCAGCAGCTTCGCCTCGACCGGGAGCGAAGCTTTCTTT. Full variable domain (remainder filled in from reference TRBV5-6 and TRBJ1-1): DAGVTQSPTHLIKTRGQQVTLRCSPKSGHDTVSWYQQALGQGPQFIFQYYEEEERQRGNFPDRFSGHQFPNYSSELNVNALLLGDSALYLCASSFASTGSEAFFGQGTRLTVV.

V and J are TRBV29-1 and TRBJ2-7; TRBD1 agrees at 10 bases. The CDR3 runs 13 residues. V lost 5 bases to trimming and J lost 3 bases; unmatched junction nucleotides: 4. Germline assignment: CDR1 SQVTM and CDR2 ANQGSEA. The DNA of the CDR3 is TGCAGCGTTCGGGGACAGGGGATCTACGAGCAGTACTTC. It specifies CSVRGQGIYEQYF.